This TCR beta chain is drawn from a study of cytomegalovirus exposure and HLA in healthy donors. General study results and limits: Accurate predictions that matched the HLA-A and HLA-B alleles of most subjects were reportedly made from TCR beta sequences.

PCR was performed using 60 Vbeta and 13 Jbeta primers. Assay: immunoSEQ multiplex PCR; the TCRdb copy retains only in-frame clones and omits some. This sample has 95,000 to 150,000 clones; roughly three fifths occur once, and the top ten carry roughly 8.6%. This clone was counted only a few times. Antigen: not known. Nominal health characterized the donors when sampled, though unrecorded immune exposures were likely. The germline gives CDR1 SGHDN, CDR2 FVKESK. V lost 4 bases, J lost 5 bases, and 8 bases stayed unmatched. The CDR3 is 15 amino acids. The origin of this receptor is a woman between 40 and 50 years old in good health and CMV-seropositive. The chain recombines TRBV14 with TRBJ1-1; 9 bases agree with TRBD1. The sequenced sample consisted of PBMCs. CDR3 in amino acids: CASSPIRQGGTEAFF. Written as DNA, the CDR3 is TGTGCCAGCAGCCCCATAAGACAGGGGGGGACTGAAGCTTTCTTT. Supplemented by reference TRBV14 and TRBJ1-1, the full variable domain reads EAGVTQFPSHSVIEKGQTVTLRCDPISGHDNLYWYRRVMGKEIKFLLHFVKESKQDESGMPNNRFLAERTGGTYSTLKVQPAELEDSGVYFCASSPIRQGGTEAFFGQGTRLTVV.